This T cell receptor (beta chain) was found in a study of blood T cell repertoires in COVID-19. The overall study: The samples span acute and convalescent COVID-19 from the United States, Italy and Spain. Sample material is recorded as cDNA or gDNA derived from T cells, B-cell-depleted T cells, or PBMCs.

In the authors' methods: The assay estimated nucleated cells by amplifying reference gene primers. Here immunoSEQ multiplex PCR was the method, and the copy in TCRdb shows in-frame clones only, minus some. That table supplies the V and J calls and clone size; D and trimming were determined from the DNA. The data show 150,000 to 200,000 clones, 60% to 80% seen once. This CDR3 has 16 residues. The V gene end was trimmed by 0 bases and the J gene end by 0 bases; junction bases not matched to a gene: 6. Germline V lookup: CDR1 SGHRS, CDR2 YFSETQ. The V and J genes are TRBV5-1 and TRBJ2-7; 7 bases align to TRBD2. The clonotype originates from a woman in her 70s with acute or convalescent COVID-19. Source material: peripheral blood. The CDR3 DNA reads TGCGCCAGCAGCTTGGAGGCTAGCGGACTCTCCTACGAGCAGTACTTC. This codes for CASSLEASGLSYEQYF.